This section outlines one TCR beta chain sequence together with its context. Antigen: not known. Germline CDR1 and CDR2: MNHEY and SVGAGI. The CDR3 has 15 amino acids. V shed 4 bases and J shed 1 base, with 11 bases lying between them. The data originate from a study of T cells after posttransplantation cyclophosphamide. Treatment was busulfan-fludarabine conditioning, a marrow graft, and cyclophosphamide on days +3 and +4. Only in-frame clones appear in the TCRdb table, and some are missing; sequencing was by immunoSEQ multiplex PCR. The data contain some 10,000 clones, roughly 80% of them singletons. General observations from the study: Donor-recipient repertoire similarity was low at 1-2 months, rising over year one.

The J gene is TRBJ2-1, the V gene TRBV6-5; D may be TRBD2 (6 bases). Sample: PBMCs, taken around 2,000 days after a stem cell transplant with posttransplant cyclophosphamide. The TCR originated in a female patient in her forties who received an allogeneic stem cell transplant from a related donor, was CMV-positive, and had no GVHD. Certain T cells may be donor cells from the graft. This CDR3 reads CASSSTGVSYNEQFF. Here the CDR3 DNA reads TGTGCCAGCAGTTCCACGGGGGTATCCTACAATGAGCAGTTCTTC.